This T cell receptor (beta chain) was recovered during a study of blood T cell repertoires in COVID-19. Trimming at V came to 1 base and at J to 2 bases, leaving 7 bases not matched to a gene. Germline CDR1 MNHEY, CDR2 SMNVEV (reference sequence). This CDR3 has 16 residues. In the original processing: From reference gene primer amplification, estimates of nucleated cell counts were derived. The method was immunoSEQ multiplex PCR; TCRdb's version includes in-frame clones alone and lacks a portion of them. D and trimming come from the DNA, and the V and J calls and clone size come from that table. The repertoire consists of 200,000 or so clones, with roughly 79% occurring once and the leading ten covering around 12%.

The source of this sequence is a woman over 75 with COVID-19, enrolled during active disease. Sequencing used peripheral blood. The chain combines TRBV27 with TRBJ2-7; 8 nucleotides agree with TRBD2. The CDR3 reads CASSLFVLAVPYEQYF. The CDR3 nucleotides read TGTGCCAGCAGTTTATTCGTACTAGCGGTTCCCTACGAGCAGTACTTC.